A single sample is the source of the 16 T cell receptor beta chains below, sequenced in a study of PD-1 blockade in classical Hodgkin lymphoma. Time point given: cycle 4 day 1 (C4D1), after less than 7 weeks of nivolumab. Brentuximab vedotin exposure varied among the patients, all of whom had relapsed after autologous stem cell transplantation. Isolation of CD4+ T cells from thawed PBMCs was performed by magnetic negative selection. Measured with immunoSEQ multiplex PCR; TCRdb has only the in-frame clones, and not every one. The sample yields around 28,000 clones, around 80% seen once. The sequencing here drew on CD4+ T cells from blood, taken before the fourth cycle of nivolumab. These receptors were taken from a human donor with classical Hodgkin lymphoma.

CDR3 nucleotide sequence: TGTGCCAGCAGCCCGACAGGGAGAGGCGGATCTGAAGCTTTCTTT. This gives the protein CASSPTGRGGSEAFF. The chain uses TRBV11-3 and TRBJ1-1; TRBD1 matches 7 bases. The V segment lost 5 bases and the J segment 6 bases; nucleotides outside the gene matches: 12. The length of the CDR3 is 15 residues. Germline assignment: CDR1 SGHNT and CDR2 YENEEA.

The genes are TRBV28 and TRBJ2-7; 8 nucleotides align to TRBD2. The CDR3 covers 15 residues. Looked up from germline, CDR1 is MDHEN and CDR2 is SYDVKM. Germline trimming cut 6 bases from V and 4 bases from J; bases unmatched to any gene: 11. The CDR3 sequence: CASRKSGGGTYEQYF. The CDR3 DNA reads TGTGCCAGCAGAAAAAGCGGGGGCGGAACTTACGAGCAGTACTTC.

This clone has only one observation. The CDR3 loop reads CAWSMPGGPYNEQFF. DNA of the CDR3: TGTGCCTGGAGTATGCCCGGGGGGCCGTACAATGAGCAGTTCTTC. The rearrangement uses TRBV30 and TRBJ2-1, with D perhaps TRBD2 (7 bases). Trimming took 2 bases from V and 4 from J, leaving 15 bases between them. The CDR3 has 15 residues. Germline V CDR1 and CDR2: GTSNPN, SVGIG (reference sequence).

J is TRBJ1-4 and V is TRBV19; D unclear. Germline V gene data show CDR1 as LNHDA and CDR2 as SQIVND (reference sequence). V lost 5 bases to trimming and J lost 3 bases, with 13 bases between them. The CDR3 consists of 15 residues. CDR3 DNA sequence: TGTGCCAGTAGTGGAGGGCCAGCTTCTAATGAAAAACTGTTTTTT. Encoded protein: CASSGGPASNEKLFF.

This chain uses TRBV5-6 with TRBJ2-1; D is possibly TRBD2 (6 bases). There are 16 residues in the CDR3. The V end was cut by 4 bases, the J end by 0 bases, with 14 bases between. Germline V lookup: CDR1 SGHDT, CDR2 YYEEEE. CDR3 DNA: TGTGCCAGCAGCCCGGTCACCGGGAGCTCCTACAATGAGCAGTTCTTC. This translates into CASSPVTGSSYNEQFF.

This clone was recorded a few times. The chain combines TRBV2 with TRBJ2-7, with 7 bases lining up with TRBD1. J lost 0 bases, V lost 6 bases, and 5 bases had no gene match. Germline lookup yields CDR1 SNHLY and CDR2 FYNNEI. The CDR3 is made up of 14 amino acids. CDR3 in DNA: TGTGCCAGCAGCGAGGACAGGAGCTCCTACGAGCAGTACTTC. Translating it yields CASSEDRSSYEQYF.

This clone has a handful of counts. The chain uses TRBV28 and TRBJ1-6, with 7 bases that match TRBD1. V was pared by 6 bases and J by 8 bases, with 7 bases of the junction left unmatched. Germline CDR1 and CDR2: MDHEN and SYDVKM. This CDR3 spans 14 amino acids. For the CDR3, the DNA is TGTGCCAGCAGCTTCCGGACAGGTCATTCACCCCTCCACTTT. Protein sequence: CASSFRTGHSPLHF.

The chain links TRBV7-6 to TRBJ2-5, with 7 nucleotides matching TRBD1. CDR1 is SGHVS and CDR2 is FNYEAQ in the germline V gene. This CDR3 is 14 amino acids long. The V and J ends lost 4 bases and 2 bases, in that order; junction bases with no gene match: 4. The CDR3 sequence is CASSYRDRQETQYF. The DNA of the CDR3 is TGTGCCAGCAGCTATCGGGACAGACAAGAGACCCAGTACTTC.

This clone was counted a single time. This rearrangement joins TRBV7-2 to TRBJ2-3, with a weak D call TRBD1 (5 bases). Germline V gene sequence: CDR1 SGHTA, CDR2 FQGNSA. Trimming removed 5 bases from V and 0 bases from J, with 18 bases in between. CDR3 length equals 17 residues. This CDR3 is CASSTNYRSSSTDTQYF. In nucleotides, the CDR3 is TGTGCCAGCAGCACAAATTACAGGTCCTCTAGCACAGATACGCAGTATTTT.

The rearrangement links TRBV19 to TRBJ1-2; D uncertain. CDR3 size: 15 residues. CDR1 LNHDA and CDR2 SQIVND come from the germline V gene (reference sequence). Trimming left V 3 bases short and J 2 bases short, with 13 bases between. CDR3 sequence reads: CASSIGHGGNYGYTF. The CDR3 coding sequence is TGTGCCAGTAGTATTGGGCACGGAGGCAACTATGGCTACACCTTC.

CDR3 coding DNA: TGCGCCAGCAGCCAAGATCCGGGGGGCGACCAGCCCCAGCATTTT. It translates to CASSQDPGGDQPQHF. The chain is built from TRBV4-3 and TRBJ1-5; D might be TRBD1 (6 bases). V lost 0 bases, J lost 7 bases, and 13 bases lay in between. There are 15 residues in the CDR3. Germline V lookup: CDR1 LGHNA, CDR2 YSLEER.

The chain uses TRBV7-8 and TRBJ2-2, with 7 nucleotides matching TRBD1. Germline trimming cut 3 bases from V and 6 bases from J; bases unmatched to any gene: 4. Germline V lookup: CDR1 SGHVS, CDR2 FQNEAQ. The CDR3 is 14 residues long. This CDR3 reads CASSFYRGPGELFF. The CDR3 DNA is TGTGCCAGCAGCTTCTACAGGGGCCCCGGGGAGCTGTTTTTT.

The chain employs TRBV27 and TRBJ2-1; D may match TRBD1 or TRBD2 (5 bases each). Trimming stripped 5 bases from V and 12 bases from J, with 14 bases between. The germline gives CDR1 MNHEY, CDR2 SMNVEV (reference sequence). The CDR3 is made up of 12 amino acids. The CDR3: CASSTAGRWQFF. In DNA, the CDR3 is TGTGCCAGCAGTACCGCAGGGAGATGGCAGTTCTTC.

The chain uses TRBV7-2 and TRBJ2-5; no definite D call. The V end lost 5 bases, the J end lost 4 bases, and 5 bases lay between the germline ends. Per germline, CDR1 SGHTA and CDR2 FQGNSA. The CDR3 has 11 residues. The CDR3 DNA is TGTGCCAGCAGCCACTTAGAGACCCAGTACTTC. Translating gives CASSHLETQYF.

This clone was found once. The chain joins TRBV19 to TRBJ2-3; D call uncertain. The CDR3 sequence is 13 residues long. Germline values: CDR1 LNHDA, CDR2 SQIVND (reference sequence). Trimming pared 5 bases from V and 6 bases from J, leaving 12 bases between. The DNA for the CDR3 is TGTGCCAGTAGTGGGCTGCCCGAGGATACGCAGTATTTT. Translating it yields CASSGLPEDTQYF.

CDR3 bases: TGCGCCAGCAGCTTTCGGACAGCTAGCAATCAGCCCCAGCATTTT. It encodes CASSFRTASNQPQHF. The chain recombines TRBV5-1 with TRBJ1-5; D is possibly TRBD1 (6 bases). V was pared by 2 bases and J by 0 bases, with 9 bases between. Germline loops: CDR1 SGHRS, CDR2 YFSETQ. This CDR3 comprises 15 residues.